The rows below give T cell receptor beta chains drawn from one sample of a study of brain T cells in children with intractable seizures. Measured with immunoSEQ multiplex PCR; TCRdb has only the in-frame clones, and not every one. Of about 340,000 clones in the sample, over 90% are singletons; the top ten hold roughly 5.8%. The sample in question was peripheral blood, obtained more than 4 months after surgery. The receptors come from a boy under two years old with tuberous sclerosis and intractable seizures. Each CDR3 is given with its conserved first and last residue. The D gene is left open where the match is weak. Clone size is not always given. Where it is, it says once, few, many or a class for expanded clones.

CASSVAGGVTGELFF	TGTGCCAGCAGCGTAGCGGGGGGGGTCACCGGGGAGCTGTTTTTT	TRBV2	TRBD2	-	TRBJ2-2
CASSPDIQGRTEAFF	TGTGCCAGCAGCCCCGACATACAGGGTAGGACTGAAGCTTTCTTT	TRBV3-1/TRBV3-2	-	-	TRBJ1-1
CASSYSGTGRTGELFF	TGTGCCAGCAGTTACTCCGGGACAGGTCGCACCGGGGAGCTGTTTTTT	TRBV6-5	TRBD1	-	TRBJ2-2
CASSLDRPGLSVYEQYF	TGTGCCAGCAGCTTAGACAGACCGGGACTGAGTGTCTACGAGCAGTACTTC	TRBV11-2	-	-	TRBJ2-7
CASSAFPAKGYGYTF	TGTGCCAGCAGTGCCTTCCCGGCCAAAGGCTATGGCTACACCTTC	TRBV25-1	-	-	TRBJ1-2
CAWSSTDRGFGYTF	TGTGCCTGGAGCAGTACGGACAGGGGTTTTGGCTACACCTTC	TRBV30	TRBD1	-	TRBJ1-2
CASSHWAGTASGGTEAFF	TGTGCCAGCAGCCATTGGGCAGGGACAGCGTCCGGGGGCACTGAAGCTTTCTTT	TRBV4-2	TRBD1	-	TRBJ1-1
CASSQGGTNSYNEQFF	TGTGCCAGCAGCCAAGGGGGGACAAACTCCTACAATGAGCAGTTCTTC	TRBV4-2	-	-	TRBJ2-1
CASSLGDPRSSNQPQHF	TGTGCCAGCAGCTTGGGGGACCCTCGGTCGAGCAATCAGCCCCAGCATTTT	TRBV5-8	-	-	TRBJ1-5
CASSYSGQGGYEQYF	TGTGCCAGCAGTTACTCGGGGCAGGGTGGCTACGAGCAGTACTTC	TRBV6-5	-	-	TRBJ2-7
CASSLRGLSTEAFF	TGTGCCAGCAGTTTACGGGGCCTTTCCACTGAAGCTTTCTTT	TRBV27	-	-	TRBJ1-1
CASSEWIGWRYEQYF	TGTGCCAGCAGTGAGTGGATCGGGTGGAGGTACGAGCAGTACTTC	TRBV6-1	-	-	TRBJ2-7
CASSSTVNTEAFF	TGTGCCAGCAGCTCGACAGTGAACACTGAAGCTTTCTTT	TRBV5-4	-	-	TRBJ1-1
CASSPARDRNTIYF	TGTGCCAGCAGCCCAGCTAGGGACCGAAACACCATATATTTT	TRBV7-9	-	once	TRBJ1-3
CSVEEGDRDPYEQYF	TGCAGCGTTGAAGAAGGAGACAGGGATCCCTACGAGCAGTACTTC	TRBV29-1	TRBD1	few	TRBJ2-7
CASSLLAGSNEQFF	TGTGCCAGCAGCCTCTTAGCGGGGAGCAATGAGCAGTTCTTC	TRBV5-4	TRBD2	-	TRBJ2-1
CASSYSGTSGNTIYF	TGTGCCAGCAGTTACTCAGGCACATCTGGAAACACCATATATTTT	TRBV6-6	-	-	TRBJ1-3
CASSLQHYEQYF	TGTGCCAGCAGTTTACAACACTACGAGCAGTACTTC	TRBV12-3/TRBV12-4	-	-	TRBJ2-7
CASSYSGQHYEQYF	TGTGCCAGCAGTTACTCGGGACAGCATTACGAGCAGTACTTC	TRBV6-6	TRBD1	-	TRBJ2-7
CASSIGTTYNEQFF	TGTGCCAGTAGTATCGGGACTACCTACAATGAGCAGTTCTTC	TRBV19	TRBD2	once	TRBJ2-1
CASSLGGTGYEQYF	TGTGCCAGCAGCTTAGGCGGGACAGGCTACGAGCAGTACTTC	TRBV7-9	TRBD1	-	TRBJ2-7
CASSRPTINTEAFF	TGTGCCAGCAGCAGACCTACCATCAACACTGAAGCTTTCTTT	TRBV5-4	-	-	TRBJ1-1
CASSLRAPSEINEQFF	TGTGCCAGCAGCTTACGAGCCCCCAGTGAAATCAATGAGCAGTTCTTC	TRBV11-1	-	once	TRBJ2-1
CASSSVTSGSGETQYF	TGCGCCAGCAGCTCAGTGACTAGCGGGAGTGGGGAGACCCAGTACTTC	TRBV5-1	TRBD2	-	TRBJ2-5
CSVGPRENYGYTF	TGCAGCGTTGGCCCCAGAGAAAACTATGGCTACACCTTC	TRBV29-1	-	-	TRBJ1-2
CASSVGTSPTYEQYF	TGTGCCAGCAGCGTAGGTACTAGCCCCACCTACGAGCAGTACTTC	TRBV9	-	-	TRBJ2-7
CASSLTGTRTYEQYF	TGTGCCAGCAGCCTAACCGGGACTAGGACATACGAGCAGTACTTC	TRBV4-2	TRBD2	-	TRBJ2-7
CAISDGARGGRETQYF	TGTGCCATCAGTGATGGTGCCCGGGGGGGCCGCGAGACCCAGTACTTC	TRBV10-3	TRBD2	few	TRBJ2-5
CSASFDIADQPQHF	TGCAGTGCTAGTTTCGACATAGCGGATCAGCCCCAGCATTTT	TRBV20-1	-	-	TRBJ1-5
CSARTSGGFIFDEQFF	TGCAGCGCAAGAACTAGCGGGGGCTTTATTTTCGATGAGCAGTTCTTC	TRBV29-1	TRBD2	-	TRBJ2-1